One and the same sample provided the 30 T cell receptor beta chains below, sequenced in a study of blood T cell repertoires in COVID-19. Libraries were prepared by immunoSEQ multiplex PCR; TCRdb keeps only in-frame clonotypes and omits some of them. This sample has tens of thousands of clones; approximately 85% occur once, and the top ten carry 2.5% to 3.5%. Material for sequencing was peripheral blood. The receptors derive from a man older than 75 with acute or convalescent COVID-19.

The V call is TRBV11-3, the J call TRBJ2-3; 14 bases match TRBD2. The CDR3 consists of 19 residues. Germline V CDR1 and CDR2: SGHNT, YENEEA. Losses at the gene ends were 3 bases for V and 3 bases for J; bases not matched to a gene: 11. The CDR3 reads CASSFTTGLAGVGTDTQYF. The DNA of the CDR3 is TGTGCCAGCAGCTTCACTACGGGACTAGCGGGAGTCGGAACAGATACGCAGTATTTT.

The CDR3 DNA sequence: TGTGCCAGCAGCCCGGCGATCCTCCTAGCGGGAGGATTAGGAGAGACCCAGTACTTC. Its protein product is CASSPAILLAGGLGETQYF. The chain recombines TRBV3-1 (or the pseudogene TRBV3-2) with TRBJ2-5; 11 bases agree with TRBD2. Per the germline V gene, CDR1 is LGHDT and CDR2 is YNNKEL (reference sequence). The CDR3 runs to 19 residues. Trimming removed 4 bases from V and 4 bases from J; junction bases left unmatched: 17.

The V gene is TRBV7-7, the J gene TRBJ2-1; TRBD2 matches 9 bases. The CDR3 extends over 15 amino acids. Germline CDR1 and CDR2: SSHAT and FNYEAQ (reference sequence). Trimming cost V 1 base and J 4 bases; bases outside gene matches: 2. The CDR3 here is CASSLGAGGYNEQFF. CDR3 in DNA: TGTGCCAGCAGCTTAGGGGCGGGAGGGTACAATGAGCAGTTCTTC.

CDR3 region: CASSPRLAGPTDTQYF. In nucleotides, the CDR3 is TGTGCCAGCAGCCCCCGACTAGCGGGGCCCACAGATACGCAGTATTTT. The genes are TRBV3-1 (or the pseudogene TRBV3-2) and TRBJ2-3; 11 nucleotides match TRBD2. V shed 4 bases, J shed 2 bases, and the junction held 5 bases outside the gene matches. CDR3 length: 16 residues. The V gene's germline CDR1 is LGHDT and CDR2 YNNKEL (reference sequence).

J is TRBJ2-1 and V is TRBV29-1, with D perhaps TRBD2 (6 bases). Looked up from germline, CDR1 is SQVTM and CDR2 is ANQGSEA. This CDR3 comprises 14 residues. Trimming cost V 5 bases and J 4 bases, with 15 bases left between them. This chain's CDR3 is CSVMGSGLYNEQFF. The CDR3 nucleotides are TGCAGCGTTATGGGGTCGGGACTGTACAATGAGCAGTTCTTC.

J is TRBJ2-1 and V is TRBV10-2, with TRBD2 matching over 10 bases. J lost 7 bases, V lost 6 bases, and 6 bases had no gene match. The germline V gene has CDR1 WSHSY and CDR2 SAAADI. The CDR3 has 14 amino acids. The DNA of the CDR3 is TGCGCCAGCAGAGCGGGAGGGCCGGGAAATGAGCAGTTCTTC. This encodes CASRAGGPGNEQFF.

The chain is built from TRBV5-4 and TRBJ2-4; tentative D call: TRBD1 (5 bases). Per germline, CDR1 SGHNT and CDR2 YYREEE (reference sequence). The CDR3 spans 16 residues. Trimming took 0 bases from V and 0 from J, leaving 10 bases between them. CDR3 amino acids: CASSLGQPLAKNIQYF. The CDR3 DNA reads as TGTGCCAGCAGCTTGGGACAGCCCCTAGCCAAAAACATTCAGTACTTC.

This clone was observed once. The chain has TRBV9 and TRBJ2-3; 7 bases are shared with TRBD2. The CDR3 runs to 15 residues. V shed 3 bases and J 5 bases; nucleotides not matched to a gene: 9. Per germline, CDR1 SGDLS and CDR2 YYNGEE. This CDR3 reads CASSGASGFQDTQYF. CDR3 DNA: TGTGCCAGCAGCGGGGCTAGCGGATTTCAAGATACGCAGTATTTT.

The CDR3, as DNA: TGTGCCAGCACTTTCTCCGGGACAGGGATTTTCGAGCAGTACTTC. It translates to CASTFSGTGIFEQYF. This chain uses TRBV2 with TRBJ2-7, with 9 bases that match TRBD1. The V and J ends lost 7 bases and 6 bases, in that order; junction bases with no gene match: 13. Germline CDR1 reads SNHLY; CDR2 reads FYNNEI. The CDR3 sequence is 15 residues long.

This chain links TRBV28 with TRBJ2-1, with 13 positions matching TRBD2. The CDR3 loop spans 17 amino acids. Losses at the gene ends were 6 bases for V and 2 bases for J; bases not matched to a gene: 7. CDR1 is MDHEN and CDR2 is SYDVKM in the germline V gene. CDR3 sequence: CASSSTSGRATYNEQFF. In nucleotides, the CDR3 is TGTGCCAGCAGCTCCACTAGCGGGAGGGCTACCTACAATGAGCAGTTCTTC.

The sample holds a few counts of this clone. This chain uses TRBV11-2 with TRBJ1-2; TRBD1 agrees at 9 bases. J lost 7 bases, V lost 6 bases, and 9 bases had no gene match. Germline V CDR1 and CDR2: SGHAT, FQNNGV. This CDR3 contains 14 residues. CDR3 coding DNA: TGTGCCAGCAGTAGACCCGACAGGGGGTTTGGCTACACCTTC. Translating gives CASSRPDRGFGYTF.

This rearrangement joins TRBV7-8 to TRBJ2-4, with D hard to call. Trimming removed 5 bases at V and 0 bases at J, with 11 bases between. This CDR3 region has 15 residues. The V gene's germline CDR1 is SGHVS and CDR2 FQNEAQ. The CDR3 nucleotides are TGTGCCAGCAGCCCTGCCTATCTAGCCAAAAACATTCAGTACTTC. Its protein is CASSPAYLAKNIQYF.

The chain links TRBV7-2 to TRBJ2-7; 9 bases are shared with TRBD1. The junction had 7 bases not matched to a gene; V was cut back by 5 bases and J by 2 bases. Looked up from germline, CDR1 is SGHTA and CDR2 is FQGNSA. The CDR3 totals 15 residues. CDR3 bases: TGTGCCAGCAGCCCCACGGGACAGGGAGCCTACGAGCAGTACTTC. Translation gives CASSPTGQGAYEQYF.

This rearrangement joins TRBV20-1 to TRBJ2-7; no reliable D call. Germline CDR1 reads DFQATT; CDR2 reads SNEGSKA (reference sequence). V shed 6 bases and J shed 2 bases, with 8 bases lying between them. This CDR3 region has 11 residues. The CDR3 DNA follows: TGCAGTGCGCTGGCAGCCTACGAGCAGTACTTC. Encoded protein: CSALAAYEQYF.

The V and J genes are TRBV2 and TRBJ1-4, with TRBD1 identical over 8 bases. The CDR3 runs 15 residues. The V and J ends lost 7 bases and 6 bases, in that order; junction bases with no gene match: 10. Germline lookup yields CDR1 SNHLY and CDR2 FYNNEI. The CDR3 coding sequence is TGTGCCAGCACCGACCGACAGGGGCGGTATGAAAAACTGTTTTTT. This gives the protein CASTDRQGRYEKLFF. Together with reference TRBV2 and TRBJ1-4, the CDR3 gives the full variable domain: EPEVTQTPSHQVTQMGQEVILRCVPISNHLYFYWYRQILGQKVEFLVSFYNNEISEKSEIFDDQFSVERPDGSNFTLKIRSTKLEDSAMYFCASTDRQGRYEKLFFGSGTQLSVL.

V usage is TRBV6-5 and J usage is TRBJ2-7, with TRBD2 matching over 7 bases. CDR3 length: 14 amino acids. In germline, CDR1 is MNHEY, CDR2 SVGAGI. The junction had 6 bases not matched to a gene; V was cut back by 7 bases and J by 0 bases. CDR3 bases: TGTGCCAGCACCCGAGCGGGGAGCTCCTACGAGCAGTACTTC. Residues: CASTRAGSSYEQYF.

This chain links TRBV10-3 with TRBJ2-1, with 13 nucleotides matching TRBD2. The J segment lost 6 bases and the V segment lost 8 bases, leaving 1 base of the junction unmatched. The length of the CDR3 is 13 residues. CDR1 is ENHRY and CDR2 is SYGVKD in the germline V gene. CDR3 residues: CAIGLAGANEQFF. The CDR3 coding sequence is TGTGCCATCGGACTAGCGGGAGCCAATGAGCAGTTCTTC.

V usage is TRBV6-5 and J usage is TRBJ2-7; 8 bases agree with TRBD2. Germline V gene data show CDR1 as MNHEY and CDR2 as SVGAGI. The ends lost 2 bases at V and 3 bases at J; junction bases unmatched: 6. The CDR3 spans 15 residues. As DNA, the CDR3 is TGTGCCAGCAGTTACACCGATAGCGGGATCTACGAGCAGTACTTC. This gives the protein CASSYTDSGIYEQYF.

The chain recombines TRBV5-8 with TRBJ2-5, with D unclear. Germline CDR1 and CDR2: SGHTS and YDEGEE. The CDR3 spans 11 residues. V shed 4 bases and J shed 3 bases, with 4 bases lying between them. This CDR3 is CASSREETQYF. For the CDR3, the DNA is TGTGCCAGCAGCCGAGAAGAGACCCAGTACTTC.

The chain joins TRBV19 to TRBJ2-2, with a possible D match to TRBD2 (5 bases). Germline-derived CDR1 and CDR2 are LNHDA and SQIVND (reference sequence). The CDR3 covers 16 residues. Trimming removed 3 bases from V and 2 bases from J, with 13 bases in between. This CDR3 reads CASSMGLEGNTGELFF. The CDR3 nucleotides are TGTGCCAGTAGTATGGGTCTAGAGGGAAACACCGGGGAGCTGTTTTTT.

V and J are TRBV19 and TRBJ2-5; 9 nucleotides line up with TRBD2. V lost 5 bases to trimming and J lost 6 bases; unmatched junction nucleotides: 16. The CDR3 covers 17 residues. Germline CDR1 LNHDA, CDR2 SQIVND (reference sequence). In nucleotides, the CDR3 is TGTGCCAGTAGTGCCTCGACTAGCGGCCAAGCTGCGAAGACCCAGTACTTC. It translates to CASSASTSGQAAKTQYF.

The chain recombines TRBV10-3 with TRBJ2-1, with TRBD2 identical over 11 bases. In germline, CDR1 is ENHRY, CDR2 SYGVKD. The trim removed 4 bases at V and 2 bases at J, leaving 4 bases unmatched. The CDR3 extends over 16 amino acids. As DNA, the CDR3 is TGTGCCATCAGTGGGACGACTAGCGGGACCTACAATGAGCAGTTCTTC. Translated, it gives CAISGTTSGTYNEQFF.

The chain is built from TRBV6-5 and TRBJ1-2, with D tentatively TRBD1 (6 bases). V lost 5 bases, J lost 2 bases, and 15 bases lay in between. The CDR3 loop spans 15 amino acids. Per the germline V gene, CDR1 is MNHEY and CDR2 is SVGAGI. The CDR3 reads CASSRGLAGNYGYTF. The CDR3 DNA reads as TGTGCCAGCAGTCGGGGGCTAGCGGGGAACTATGGCTACACCTTC.

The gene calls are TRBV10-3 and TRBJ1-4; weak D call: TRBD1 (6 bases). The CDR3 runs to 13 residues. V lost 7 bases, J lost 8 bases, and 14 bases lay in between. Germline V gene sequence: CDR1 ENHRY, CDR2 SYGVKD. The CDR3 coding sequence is TGTGCCATCACGGGAGGGGGAGGAGAAAAACTGTTTTTT. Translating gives CAITGGGGEKLFF.

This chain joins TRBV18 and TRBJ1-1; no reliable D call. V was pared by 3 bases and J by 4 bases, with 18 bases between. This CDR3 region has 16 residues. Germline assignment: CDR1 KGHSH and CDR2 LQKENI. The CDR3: CASSPTPGGFGTEAFF. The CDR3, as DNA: TGTGCCAGCTCACCCACCCCGGGCGGGTTTGGCACTGAAGCTTTCTTT.

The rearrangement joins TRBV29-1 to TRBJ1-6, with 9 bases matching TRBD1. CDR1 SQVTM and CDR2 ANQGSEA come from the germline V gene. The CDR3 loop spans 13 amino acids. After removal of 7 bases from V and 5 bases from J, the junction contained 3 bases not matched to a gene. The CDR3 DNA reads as TGCAGCGCTCGGACAGGGGATAATTCACCCCTCCACTTT. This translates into CSARTGDNSPLHF.

CDR3 nucleotides: TGTGCCAGCAGTTCATCAGGGACAGGGCCCCACGAGCAGTACTTC. This codes for CASSSSGTGPHEQYF. The chain is built from TRBV27 and TRBJ2-7; TRBD1 matches at 9 bases. J lost 5 bases, V lost 4 bases, and 9 bases had no gene match. Germline V gene sequence: CDR1 MNHEY, CDR2 SMNVEV (reference sequence). The CDR3 sequence is 15 residues long.

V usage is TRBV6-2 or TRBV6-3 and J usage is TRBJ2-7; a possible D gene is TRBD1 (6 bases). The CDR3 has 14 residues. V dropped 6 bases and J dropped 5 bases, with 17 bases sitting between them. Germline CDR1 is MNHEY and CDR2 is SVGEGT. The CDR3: CASSRLRSGDEQYF. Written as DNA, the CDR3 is TGTGCCAGCAGCCGTCTCAGGTCAGGGGACGAGCAGTACTTC.

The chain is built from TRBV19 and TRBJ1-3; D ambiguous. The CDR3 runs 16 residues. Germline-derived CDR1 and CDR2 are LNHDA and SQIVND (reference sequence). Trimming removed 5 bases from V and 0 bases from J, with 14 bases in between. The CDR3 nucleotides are TGTGCCAGTAGTGATTGGCGGCGGAACTCTGGAAACACCATATATTTT. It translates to CASSDWRRNSGNTIYF.

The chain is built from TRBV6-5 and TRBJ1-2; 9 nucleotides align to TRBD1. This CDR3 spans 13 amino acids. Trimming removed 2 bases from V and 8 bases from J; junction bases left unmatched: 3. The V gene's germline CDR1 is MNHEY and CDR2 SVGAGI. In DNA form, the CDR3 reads TGTGCCAGCAGTTACCAGGACAGGGGCGGCTACACCTTC. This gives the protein CASSYQDRGGYTF.